The 23 T cell receptor beta chains below come from one sample, sequenced in a study of blood T cells in healthy people across ages (dated by TCRdb to 2014 to 2015). Receptor libraries were prepared by 5' RACE. A second about 7 to 12 cycle PCR used a sample-barcoded 5' primer and a J-beta primer mix. TCRdb took the public reads, trimmed them with fastp at Q25, ran MiXCR for clone calling and kept in-frame beta chains. Rows are combined by CDR3 protein, so each entry shows the most common genes and DNA. This sample comprises approximately 1,700,000 distinct CDR3 sequences, roughly two fifths of them detected only once. Roughly 23% of the sample is taken by the ten largest. Sequenced: blood. The receptors here all came from a human donor in good health.

In this sample, this clonotype turned up a few times. The chain combines TRBV20-1 with TRBJ2-1; 8 bases fit TRBD1. Per the germline V gene, CDR1 is DFQATT and CDR2 is SNEGSKA (reference sequence). The J segment lost 8 bases and the V segment lost 3 bases, leaving 12 bases of the junction unmatched. The CDR3 has 15 amino acids. The CDR3 coding sequence is TGCAGTGCTAGGATTTGGACAGGGCCGGCTGATGAGCAGTTCTTC. Protein: CSARIWTGPADEQFF.

The chain recombines TRBV15 with TRBJ1-5; D remains unclear. The CDR3 totals 13 residues. CDR1 and CDR2 from the germline V gene are LNHNV and YYDKDF (reference sequence). Trimming took off 0 bases at V and 4 bases at J, with 4 bases between the two ends. This CDR3 reads CATSRERNQPQHF. As DNA, the CDR3 is TGTGCCACCAGCAGAGAGAGGAATCAGCCCCAGCATTTT.

The rearrangement uses TRBV5-1 and TRBJ1-2; 8 nucleotides line up with TRBD1. V trimming: 0 bases; J trimming: 4 bases; junction bases outside the gene matches: 5. Germline CDR1 reads SGHRS; CDR2 reads YFSETQ. The CDR3 contains 15 residues. Here the CDR3 reads CASSLEGQVGYGYTF. CDR3 nucleotides: TGCGCCAGCAGCTTGGAGGGACAGGTCGGCTATGGCTACACCTTC.

This rearrangement joins TRBV30 to TRBJ2-3; the D gene is possibly TRBD2 (5 bases). This CDR3 has 13 residues. V lost 4 bases to trimming and J lost 2 bases, with 10 bases between them. CDR1 is GTSNPN, CDR2 SVGIG, per germline (reference sequence). CDR3 in DNA: TGTGCCTGGATGGACGGGATCACAGATACGCAGTATTTT. Translated: CAWMDGITDTQYF.

The CDR3 coding sequence is TGCAGTGCCCCGGGCCCCGATAATTTGCAGTACTTC. Translation gives CSAPGPDNLQYF. V gene TRBV20-1 combines with J gene TRBJ2-5; D remains unclear. CDR3 size: 12 residues. The germline V gene encodes CDR1 DFQATT and CDR2 SNEGSKA (reference sequence). V was shortened by 6 bases and J by 11 bases, with 19 bases between the two germline ends.

V gene TRBV3-1 combines with J gene TRBJ1-3, with a weak D call TRBD1 (6 bases). V lost 5 bases to trimming and J lost 2 bases, with 10 bases between them. CDR3 length equals 14 residues. Germline assignment: CDR1 LGHDT and CDR2 YNNKEL (reference sequence). CDR3 sequence: CASSKSGAGNTIYF. CDR3 DNA: TGTGCCAGCAGCAAATCAGGGGCTGGAAACACCATATATTTT.

This chain links TRBV12-3 or TRBV12-4 with TRBJ1-5; D may be TRBD1 (5 bases). V was cut by 6 bases and J by 12 bases, with 12 bases left in between. There are 11 residues in the CDR3. The CDR3 loop is CASSLGGYQHF. The DNA for the CDR3 is TGTGCCAGCAGCCTGGGGGGGTACCAGCATTTT.

The rearrangement links TRBV11-2 to TRBJ2-1; no definite D call. This CDR3 is 14 amino acids long. V was shortened by 5 bases and J by 6 bases, with 14 bases between the two germline ends. CDR1 is SGHAT, CDR2 FQNNGV, per germline. The CDR3 nucleotides read TGTGCCAGCAGCCCCTATCACCTAGGCAATGAGCAGTTCTTC. Translated: CASSPYHLGNEQFF.

V and J are TRBV4-1 and TRBJ2-3; 10 bases are shared with TRBD2. This CDR3 contains 18 residues. From germline, CDR1 is MGHRA and CDR2 YSYEKL. Trimming cost V 0 bases and J 3 bases; bases outside gene matches: 9. CDR3 region: CASSQDGTSGANTDTQYF. The CDR3 bases are TGCGCCAGCAGCCAAGACGGCACTAGCGGGGCGAATACAGATACGCAGTATTTT.

The chain joins TRBV6-2 or TRBV6-3 to TRBJ1-5; weak D call: TRBD1 (6 bases). Germline CDR1 MNHEY, CDR2 SVGEGT. V lost 8 bases, J lost 6 bases, and 14 bases lay in between. The CDR3 has 13 residues. Written as DNA, the CDR3 is TGTGCCAGCGAGGGGGGGTTGAGTCAGCCCCAGCATTTT. Amino acids: CASEGGLSQPQHF.

This clonotype has just a few counts. This sequence joins TRBV20-1 and TRBJ1-1; TRBD1 matches 9 bases. With 5 bases clipped from V and 5 bases from J, the junction kept 6 bases outside the gene matches. Germline V CDR1 and CDR2: DFQATT, SNEGSKA (reference sequence). CDR3 length: 13 amino acids. This CDR3 reads CSADTGGWTEAFF. CDR3 bases: TGCAGTGCTGACACAGGGGGCTGGACTGAAGCTTTCTTT.

As concerns this clonotype: An end of the junction differs from the germline gene, which may be a read error. This chain links TRBV29-1 with TRBJ1-2, with D hard to call. Germline lookup yields CDR1 SQVTM and CDR2 ANQGSEA. The CDR3 loop spans 11 amino acids. The chain's CDR3 is CGVAANYGYTF. The DNA for the CDR3 is TGCGGCGTTGCTGCGAACTATGGCTACACCTTC.

This clonotype was picked up a small number of times. V is TRBV7-9 and J is TRBJ1-4; no definite D call. Trimming took 1 base from V and 0 from J, leaving 12 bases between them. Germline CDR1 reads SEHNR; CDR2 reads FQNEAQ (reference sequence). CDR3 length: 17 residues. CDR3 bases: TGTGCCAGCAGCTTAGGAATCCCATTTGCAACTAATGAAAAACTGTTTTTT. This gives the protein CASSLGIPFATNEKLFF.

This clonotype appeared a few times. This sequence joins TRBV9 and TRBJ2-3; D is perhaps TRBD1 or TRBD2 (6 bases each). V lost 3 bases and J lost 2, with 16 bases in between. CDR1 and CDR2 (germline): SGDLS, YYNGEE. The CDR3 loop spans 16 amino acids. CDR3 protein: CASSGTIGGLTDTQYF. The CDR3 DNA reads as TGTGCCAGCAGCGGTACGATCGGGGGCCTCACAGATACGCAGTATTTT.

Concerning this clonotype itself: One end of the junction does not line up with germline, which may come from a read error. The chain carries TRBV27 and TRBJ1-5; D is perhaps TRBD1 (5 bases). Per germline, CDR1 MNHEY and CDR2 SMNVEV (reference sequence). This CDR3 has 16 residues. The DNA for the CDR3 is TGTGCCGGCAGTTTATGGGGCAATAACCTCGGGCAGCCCCAGCATTTT. It specifies CAGSLWGNNLGQPQHF.

In regard to this clonotype: The junction shows a germline mismatch at one end, possibly a read error. CDR3 residues: CASEESYNEQFF. For the CDR3, the DNA is TGCGCCAGCGAGGAGAGTTACAATGAGCAGTTCTTC. The chain is built from TRBV7-9 and TRBJ2-1; D not certain. CDR1 and CDR2 (germline): SEHNR, FQNEAQ (reference sequence). CDR3 size: 12 residues. The entire variable domain, with the rest obtained from reference TRBV7-9 and TRBJ2-1, is as follows: DTGVSQNPRHKITKRGQNVTFRCDPISEHNRLYWYRQTLGQGPEFLTYFQNEAQLEKSRLLSDRFSAERPKGSFSTLEIQRTEQGDSAMYLCASEESYNEQFFGPGTRLTVL.

V usage is TRBV13 and J usage is TRBJ2-7, with TRBD2 matching 14 bases. J lost 7 bases, V lost 4 bases, and 12 bases had no gene match. The CDR3 is 17 residues long. Germline V gene sequence: CDR1 PRHDT, CDR2 FYEKMQ (reference sequence). The CDR3 loop reads CASSSIGLAGGLEEQYF. The CDR3 nucleotides read TGTGCCAGCAGCTCGATAGGACTAGCGGGGGGCCTGGAGGAGCAGTACTTC.

This clonotype has just one count. The rearrangement uses TRBV20-1 and TRBJ2-7, with D maybe TRBD2 (5 bases). The DNA end is more similar to TRBJ2-1, so the J call may be wrong. This CDR3 comprises 13 residues. Germline lookup yields CDR1 DFQATT and CDR2 SNEGSKA (reference sequence). Here the CDR3 reads CSGGGRGWYEQFF. The DNA of the CDR3 is TGCAGTGGCGGCGGGCGTGGGTGGTATGAGCAGTTCTTC.

This clonotype was counted once. This chain connects TRBV7-2 to TRBJ1-2; no firm D call. Trimming pared 0 bases from V and 7 bases from J, leaving 21 bases between. Germline V gene data show CDR1 as SGHTA and CDR2 as FQGNSA. There are 17 residues in the CDR3. In DNA, the CDR3 is TGTGCCAGCAGCTTAGCTGGGTCGGATTATGGGATTGGTGGCTACACCTTC. Translating gives CASSLAGSDYGIGGYTF.

The chain recombines TRBV29-1 with TRBJ1-1; TRBD1 agrees at 8 bases. The CDR3 extends over 13 amino acids. Unmatched junction bases numbered 8, after V lost 7 bases and J lost 4 bases. CDR1 and CDR2 (germline): SQVTM, ANQGSEA. Here the CDR3 DNA reads TGCAGCGGGACACAGGGGGTGGTCACTGAAGCTTTCTTT. Encoded protein: CSGTQGVVTEAFF.

This clonotype turned up a few times. V is TRBV6-2 or TRBV6-3 and J is TRBJ1-5; tentative D call: TRBD1 (5 bases). Looked up from germline, CDR1 is MNHEY and CDR2 is SVGEGT. The CDR3 is 15 amino acids. V was pared by 4 bases and J by 4 bases, with 14 bases between. The CDR3 nucleotides are TGTGCCAGCAGTTGGTCGGTCGAGGGGAATCAGCCCCAGCATTTT. Translating it yields CASSWSVEGNQPQHF.

In the case of this clonotype: Compared with germline, one end of the junction differs, possibly owing to a read error. The genes are TRBV4-3 and TRBJ2-1; TRBD1 aligns across 7 bases. This CDR3 is 17 amino acids long. Germline V CDR1 and CDR2: LGHNA, YSLEER. CDR3 coding DNA: TGCGCCGGCAGCCAAGGACGGGGCAGGGGGTCGTACAATGAGCAGTTCTTC. This gives the protein CAGSQGRGRGSYNEQFF.

This clonotype was seen once. The CDR3 end shows no conserved phenylalanine or tryptophan, and so a read error is likely. The chain recombines TRBV6-6 with TRBJ1-5; D perhaps matches TRBD1 (6 bases). Germline CDR1 and CDR2: MNHNY and SVGAGI (reference sequence). The CDR3 consists of 13 residues. V was clipped by 8 bases and J by 2 bases, with 10 bases between them. In DNA, the CDR3 is TGTGCCAGCGGGTGGGGGCGCAATCAGCCCCAGCATTTA. Protein product: CASGWGRNQPQHL.